The present entry profiles one T cell receptor beta chain with its context. The libraries of TRB cDNA were constructed through 5' RACE using UMI labels. Following a re-call of the 5' RACE reads, TCRdb has one entry per CDR3 protein and lacks DNA. Its table lists about 120,000 distinct CDR3 sequences. This sample stems from a study of CXCR3-negative and CXCR3-positive naive CD8 T cells. This CDR3 region has 12 residues. Per the germline V gene, CDR1 is SEHNR and CDR2 is FQNEAQ (reference sequence). This sequence was found in a human donor in good health. Some clones in this sample may be carry-over from other donors' samples. J is TRBJ2-3 and V is TRBV7-9. What was sequenced was naive CXCR3- CD8+ T cells from blood. Sample subset: CD45RO-CCR7+CD27+CD95- naive CD8+ T cells lacking CXCR3 (TNR3-). CDR3 residues: CASSWGTDTQYF.